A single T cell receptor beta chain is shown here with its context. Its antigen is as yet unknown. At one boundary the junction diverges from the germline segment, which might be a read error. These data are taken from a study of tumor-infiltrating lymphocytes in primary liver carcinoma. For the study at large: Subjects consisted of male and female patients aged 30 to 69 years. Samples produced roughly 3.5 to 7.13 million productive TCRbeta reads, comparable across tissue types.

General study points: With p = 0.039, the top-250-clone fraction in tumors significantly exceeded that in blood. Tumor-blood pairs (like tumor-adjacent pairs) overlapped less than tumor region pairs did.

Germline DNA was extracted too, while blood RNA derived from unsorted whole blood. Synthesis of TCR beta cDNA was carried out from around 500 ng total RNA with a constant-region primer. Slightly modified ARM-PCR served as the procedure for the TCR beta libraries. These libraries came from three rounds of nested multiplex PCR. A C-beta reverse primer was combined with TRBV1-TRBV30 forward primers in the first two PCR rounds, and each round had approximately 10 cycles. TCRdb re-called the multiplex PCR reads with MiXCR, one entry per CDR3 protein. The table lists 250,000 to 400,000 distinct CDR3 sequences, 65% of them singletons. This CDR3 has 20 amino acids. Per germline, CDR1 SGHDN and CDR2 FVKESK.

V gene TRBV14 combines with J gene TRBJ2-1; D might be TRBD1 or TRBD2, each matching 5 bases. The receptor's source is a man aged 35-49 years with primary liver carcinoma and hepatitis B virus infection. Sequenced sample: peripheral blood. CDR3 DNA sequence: TGTGTCAGCAGCCAAGAGGTCAGGGACGCACGAACCCAAACCATCAATGAGCAGTTCTTC. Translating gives CVSSQEVRDARTQTINEQFF.